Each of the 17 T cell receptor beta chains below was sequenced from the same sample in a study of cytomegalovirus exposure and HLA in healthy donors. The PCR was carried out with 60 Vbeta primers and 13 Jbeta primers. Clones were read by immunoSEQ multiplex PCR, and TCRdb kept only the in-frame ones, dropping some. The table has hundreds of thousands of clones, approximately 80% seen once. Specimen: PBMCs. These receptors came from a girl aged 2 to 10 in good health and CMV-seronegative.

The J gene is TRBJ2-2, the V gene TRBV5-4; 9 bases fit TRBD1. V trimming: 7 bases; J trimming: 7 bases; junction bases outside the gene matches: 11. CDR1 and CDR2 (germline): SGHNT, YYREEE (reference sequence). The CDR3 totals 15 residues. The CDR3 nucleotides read TGTGCCAGCGGTTTGAGGGACAGGGAGGTCGGGGAGCTGTTTTTT. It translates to CASGLRDREVGELFF.

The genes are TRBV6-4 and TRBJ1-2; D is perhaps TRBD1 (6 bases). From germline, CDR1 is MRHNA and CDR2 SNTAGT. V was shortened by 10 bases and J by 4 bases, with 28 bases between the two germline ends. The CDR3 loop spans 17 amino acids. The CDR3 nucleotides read TGTGCCAACAAGTCAATCATTGGACAGAAGGGTAGCTATGGCTACACCTTC. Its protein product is CANKSIIGQKGSYGYTF.

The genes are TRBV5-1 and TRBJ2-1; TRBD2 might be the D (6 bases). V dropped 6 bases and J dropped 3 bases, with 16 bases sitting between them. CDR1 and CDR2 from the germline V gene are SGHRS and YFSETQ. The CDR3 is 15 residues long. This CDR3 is CASNLDGRDYNEQFF. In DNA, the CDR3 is TGCGCCAGCAACCTCGATGGGCGGGACTACAATGAGCAGTTCTTC.

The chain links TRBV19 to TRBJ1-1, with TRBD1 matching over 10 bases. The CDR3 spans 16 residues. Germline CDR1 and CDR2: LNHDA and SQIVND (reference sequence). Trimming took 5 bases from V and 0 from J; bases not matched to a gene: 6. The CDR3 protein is CASSWDRGLMNTEAFF. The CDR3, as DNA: TGTGCCAGTAGTTGGGACAGGGGTTTGATGAACACTGAAGCTTTCTTT.

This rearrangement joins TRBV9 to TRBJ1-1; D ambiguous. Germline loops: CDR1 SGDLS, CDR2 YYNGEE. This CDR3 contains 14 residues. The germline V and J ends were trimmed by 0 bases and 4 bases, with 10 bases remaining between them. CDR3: CASSVDRDSTEAFF. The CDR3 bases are TGTGCCAGCAGCGTAGATCGAGATAGCACTGAAGCTTTCTTT.

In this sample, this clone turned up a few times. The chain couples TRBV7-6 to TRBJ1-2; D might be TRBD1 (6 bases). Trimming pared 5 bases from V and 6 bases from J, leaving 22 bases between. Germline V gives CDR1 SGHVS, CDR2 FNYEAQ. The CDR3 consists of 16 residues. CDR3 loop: CASSSRVYGGEDGYTF. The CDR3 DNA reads TGTGCCAGCAGCAGCCGTGTGTATGGGGGCGAAGATGGCTACACCTTC.

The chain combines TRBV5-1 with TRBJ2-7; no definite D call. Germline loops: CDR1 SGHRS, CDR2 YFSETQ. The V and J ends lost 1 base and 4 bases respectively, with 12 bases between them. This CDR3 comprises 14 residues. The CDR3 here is CASSLSGSDYEQYF. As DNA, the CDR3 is TGCGCCAGCAGCTTGTCGGGTTCCGATTACGAGCAGTACTTC.

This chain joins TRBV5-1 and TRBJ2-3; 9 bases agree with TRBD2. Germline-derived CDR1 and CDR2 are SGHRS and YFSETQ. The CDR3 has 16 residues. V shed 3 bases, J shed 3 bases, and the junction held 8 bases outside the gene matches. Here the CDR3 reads CASSYGGLARTDTQYF. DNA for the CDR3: TGCGCCAGCAGCTATGGGGGACTAGCCAGAACAGATACGCAGTATTTT. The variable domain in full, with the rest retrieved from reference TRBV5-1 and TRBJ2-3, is KAGVTQTPRYLIKTRGQQVTLSCSPISGHRSVSWYQQTPGQGLQFLFEYFSETQRNKGNFPGRFSGRQFSNSRSEMNVSTLELGDSALYLCASSYGGLARTDTQYFGPGTRLTVL.

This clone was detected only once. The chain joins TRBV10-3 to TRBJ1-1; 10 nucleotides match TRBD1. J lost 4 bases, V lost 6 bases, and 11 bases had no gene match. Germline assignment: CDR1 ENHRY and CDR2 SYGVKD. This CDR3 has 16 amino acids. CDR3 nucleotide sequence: TGTGCCATCAGACCCCGTGGGACAGGGGAGAGCACTGAAGCTTTCTTT. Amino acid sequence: CAIRPRGTGESTEAFF.

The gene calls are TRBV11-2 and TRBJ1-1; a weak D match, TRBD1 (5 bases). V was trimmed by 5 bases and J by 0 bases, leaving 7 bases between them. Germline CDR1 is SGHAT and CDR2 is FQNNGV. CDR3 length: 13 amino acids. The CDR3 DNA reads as TGTGCCAGCAGCGGACACATGAACACTGAAGCTTTCTTT. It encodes CASSGHMNTEAFF.

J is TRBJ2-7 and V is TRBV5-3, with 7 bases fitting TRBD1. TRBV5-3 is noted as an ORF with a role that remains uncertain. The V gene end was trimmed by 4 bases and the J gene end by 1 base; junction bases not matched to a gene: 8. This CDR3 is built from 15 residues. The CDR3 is CARSRQTGISYEQYF. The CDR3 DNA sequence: TGTGCCAGAAGCCGACAGACAGGGATTTCCTACGAGCAGTACTTC.

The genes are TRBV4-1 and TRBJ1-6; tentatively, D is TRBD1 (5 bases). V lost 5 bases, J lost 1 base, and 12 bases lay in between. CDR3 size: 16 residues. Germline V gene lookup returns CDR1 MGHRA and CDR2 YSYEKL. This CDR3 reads CASSFGRTSYNSPLHF. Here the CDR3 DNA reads TGCGCCAGCAGCTTCGGACGGACATCCTATAATTCACCCCTCCACTTT.

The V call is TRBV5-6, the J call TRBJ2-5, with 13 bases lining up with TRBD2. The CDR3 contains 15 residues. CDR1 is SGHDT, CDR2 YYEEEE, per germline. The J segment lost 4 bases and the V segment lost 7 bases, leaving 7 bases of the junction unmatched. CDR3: CASLGLAGDGETQYF. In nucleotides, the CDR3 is TGTGCCAGCTTAGGACTAGCGGGAGACGGAGAGACCCAGTACTTC.

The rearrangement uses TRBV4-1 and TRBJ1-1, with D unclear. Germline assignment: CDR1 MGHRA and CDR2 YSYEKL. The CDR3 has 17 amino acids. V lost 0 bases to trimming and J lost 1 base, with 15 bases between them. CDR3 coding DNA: TGCGCCAGCAGCCAAGATGGCCGGGAGGAGTGGAACACTGAAGCTTTCTTT. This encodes CASSQDGREEWNTEAFF.

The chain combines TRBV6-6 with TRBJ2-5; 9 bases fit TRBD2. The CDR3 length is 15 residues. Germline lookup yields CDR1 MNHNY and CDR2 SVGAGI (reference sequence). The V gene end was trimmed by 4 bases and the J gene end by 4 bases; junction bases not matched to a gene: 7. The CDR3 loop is CASSWREGPGETQYF. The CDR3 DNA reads TGTGCCAGCAGTTGGCGGGAGGGCCCCGGAGAGACCCAGTACTTC.

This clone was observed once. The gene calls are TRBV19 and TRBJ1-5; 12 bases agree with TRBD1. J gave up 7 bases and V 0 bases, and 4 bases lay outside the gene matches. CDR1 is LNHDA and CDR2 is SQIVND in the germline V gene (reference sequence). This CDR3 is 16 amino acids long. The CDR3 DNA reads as TGTGCCAGTAGTATAGATGGGACAGGGGGCATCCAGCCCCAGCATTTT. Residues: CASSIDGTGGIQPQHF. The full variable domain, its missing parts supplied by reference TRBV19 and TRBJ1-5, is DGGITQSPKYLFRKEGQNVTLSCEQNLNHDAMYWYRQDPGQGLRLIYYSQIVNDFQKGDIAEGYSVSREKKESFPLTVTSAQKNPTAFYLCASSIDGTGGIQPQHFGDGTRLSIL.

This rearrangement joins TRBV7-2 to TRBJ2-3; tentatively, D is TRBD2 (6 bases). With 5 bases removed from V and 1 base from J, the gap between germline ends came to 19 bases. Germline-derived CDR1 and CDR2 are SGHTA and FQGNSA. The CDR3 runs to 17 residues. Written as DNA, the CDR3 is TGTGCCAGCAGCCCCCGTTTAAGGCCGGGAGGCACAGATACGCAGTATTTT. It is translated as CASSPRLRPGGTDTQYF.